Presented here are 16 T cell receptor beta chains from one specimen sequenced in a study of blood T cell repertoires in COVID-19. The data were produced by immunoSEQ multiplex PCR, yet TCRdb's version contains in-frame clones alone and is incomplete. Of approximately 380,000 clones listed, about 89% were seen once; the top ten hold around 0.86%. Sample: PBMCs or T cells enriched from blood (not recorded which). These receptors were taken from a middle-aged woman who had been exposed to COVID-19.

V gene TRBV14 combines with J gene TRBJ1-2; the D is unclear. This CDR3 is 12 amino acids long. V lost 4 bases to trimming and J lost 8 bases, with 11 bases between them. Germline CDR1 SGHDN, CDR2 FVKESK. CDR3: CASSPSLRGYTF. Written as DNA, the CDR3 is TGTGCCAGCAGCCCGTCCCTGCGGGGCTACACCTTC.

This chain links TRBV20-1 with TRBJ2-7; TRBD2 might be the D (6 bases). The CDR3 is 14 residues long. CDR1 and CDR2 from the germline V gene are DFQATT and SNEGSKA (reference sequence). V was clipped by 3 bases and J by 3 bases, with 15 bases between them. This CDR3 is CSASYGGRLYEQYF. CDR3 nucleotide sequence: TGCAGTGCTAGTTACGGGGGTCGCCTCTACGAGCAGTACTTC.

The genes are TRBV5-1 and TRBJ1-5; TRBD1 agrees at 11 bases. CDR1 and CDR2 from the germline V gene are SGHRS and YFSETQ. The CDR3 totals 16 residues. Trimming took 4 bases from V and 3 from J; bases not matched to a gene: 6. The CDR3 DNA follows: TGCGCCAGCAGCCCGGGGACAGGGGGATTCAATCAGCCCCAGCATTTT. It specifies CASSPGTGGFNQPQHF.

The chain carries TRBV30 and TRBJ2-2; tentatively, D is TRBD2 (6 bases). Germline CDR1 and CDR2: GTSNPN and SVGIG (reference sequence). The CDR3 sequence is 12 residues long. V was pared by 4 bases and J by 6 bases, with 9 bases between. The CDR3 spells CAWKEGSGELFF. In DNA, the CDR3 is TGTGCCTGGAAGGAGGGGTCCGGGGAGCTGTTTTTT.

The CDR3 sequence: CSVEAGRSEAFF. In DNA form, the CDR3 reads TGCAGCGTTGAGGCGGGCAGGAGTGAAGCTTTCTTT. This chain uses TRBV29-1 with TRBJ1-1; unclear D gene. Trimming shortened V by 3 bases and J by 7 bases, and 12 bases separated the two germline ends. Germline CDR1 reads SQVTM; CDR2 reads ANQGSEA. This CDR3 is 12 amino acids long.

This sequence joins TRBV1 and TRBJ1-4; the D call of TRBD1 is as the table states it, not checked on the DNA. TRBV1 is recorded as a pseudogene. The CDR3 is 17 amino acids. CDR3 region: CTPPAGTGGQTNEKLFF. CDR3 nucleotide sequence: TGCACCCCCCCAGCCGGGACAGGGGGCCAAACTAATGAAAAACTGTTTTTT.

The rearrangement links TRBV5-4 to TRBJ1-3, with TRBD1 matching 8 bases. There are 18 residues in the CDR3. CDR1 and CDR2 (germline): SGHNT, YYREEE (reference sequence). V lost 3 bases, J lost 1 base, and 12 bases stayed unmatched. For the CDR3, the DNA is TGTGCCAGCAGCTCAGGACAGGGAGGGTTAGGTTCTGGAAACACCATATATTTT. This sequence encodes CASSSGQGGLGSGNTIYF.

The V and J genes are TRBV24-1 and TRBJ2-5; 8 bases line up with TRBD2. V was clipped by 5 bases and J by 2 bases; unmatched bases: 3. This CDR3 spans 14 amino acids. Germline CDR1 reads KGHDR; CDR2 reads SFDVKD. CDR3 coding DNA: TGTGCCACCAGTGGGGGCGGGGGGCAAGAGACCCAGTACTTC. Its translation: CATSGGGGQETQYF.

This chain's CDR3 is CASSVRDRGLGGAYNEQFF. In DNA form, the CDR3 reads TGTGCCAGCAGCGTCCGGGACAGGGGGCTAGGCGGGGCCTACAATGAGCAGTTCTTC. The V call is TRBV7-9, the J call TRBJ2-1; 12 bases are a match to TRBD1. The CDR3 has 19 amino acids. Trimming removed 5 bases from V and 2 bases from J; junction bases left unmatched: 13. Germline CDR1 SEHNR, CDR2 FQNEAQ (reference sequence). Full variable domain (rest looked up from reference TRBV7-9 and TRBJ2-1): DTGVSQNPRHKITKRGQNVTFRCDPISEHNRLYWYRQTLGQGPEFLTYFQNEAQLEKSRLLSDRFSAERPKGSFSTLEIQRTEQGDSAMYLCASSVRDRGLGGAYNEQFFGPGTRLTVL.

V usage is TRBV9 and J usage is TRBJ1-3; possibly TRBD1 for D (5 bases). CDR1 SGDLS and CDR2 YYNGEE come from the germline V gene. V was shortened by 0 bases and J by 2 bases, with 9 bases between the two germline ends. The CDR3 is made up of 15 amino acids. This chain's CDR3 is CASSVDPGTGNTIYF. The CDR3 nucleotides are TGTGCCAGCAGCGTAGATCCAGGGACTGGAAACACCATATATTTT.

The chain links TRBV12-5 to TRBJ2-1; no definite D call. From germline, CDR1 is LGHNT and CDR2 FRNRAP. The CDR3 loop spans 13 amino acids. V was trimmed by 9 bases and J by 9 bases, leaving 18 bases between them. In DNA, the CDR3 is TGTGCTAGCGAACTCCCTGGTGGCGGTGAGCAGTTCTTC. Translating gives CASELPGGGEQFF.

The CDR3 DNA sequence: TGTGCCAGCAGCTTTCCGACCGACAGGCGGGGACTAAATAGCAATCAGCCCCAGCATTTT. It translates to CASSFPTDRRGLNSNQPQHF. The chain recombines TRBV14 with TRBJ1-5; D possibly corresponds to TRBD1 (6 bases). The CDR3 sequence is 20 residues long. V gave up 5 bases and J gave up 0 bases, with 26 bases separating them. Germline V CDR1 and CDR2: SGHDN, FVKESK. Full variable domain (outside the CDR3, taken from reference TRBV14 and TRBJ1-5): EAGVTQFPSHSVIEKGQTVTLRCDPISGHDNLYWYRRVMGKEIKFLLHFVKESKQDESGMPNNRFLAERTGGTYSTLKVQPAELEDSGVYFCASSFPTDRRGLNSNQPQHFGDGTRLSIL.

This chain links TRBV30 with TRBJ2-3, with a tentative D call TRBD2 (6 bases). CDR1 GTSNPN and CDR2 SVGIG come from the germline V gene (reference sequence). V was cut by 4 bases and J by 4 bases, with 21 bases left in between. The CDR3 totals 16 residues. CDR3 loop: CAWTSPLRERADTQYF. CDR3 coding DNA: TGTGCCTGGACCTCCCCCCTCCGGGAGAGGGCAGATACGCAGTATTTT.

For this clone: The junction departs from the called germline gene at one end, perhaps through a read error. The rearrangement joins TRBV30 to TRBJ2-1, with a tentative D call TRBD2 (5 bases). The CDR3 sequence is 12 residues long. Germline V gene sequence: CDR1 GTSNPN, CDR2 SVGIG (reference sequence). This chain's CDR3 is CAWTILPDTRVF. The CDR3, as DNA: TGTGCCTGGACCATTCTTCCTGACACGAGGGTCTTC.

The rearrangement links TRBV5-4 to TRBJ2-1, with no clear D. The CDR3 contains 14 residues. CDR1 is SGHNT, CDR2 YYREEE, per germline (reference sequence). The V and J ends lost 2 bases and 6 bases respectively, with 12 bases between them. In nucleotides, the CDR3 is TGTGCCAGCAGCTTCGAACTATCGGTCAATGAGCAGTTCTTC. It encodes CASSFELSVNEQFF.

The chain employs TRBV7-6 and TRBJ2-3; weak D call: TRBD1 (6 bases). This CDR3 comprises 15 residues. V was cut by 4 bases and J by 0 bases, with 11 bases left in between. CDR1 and CDR2 (germline): SGHVS, FNYEAQ. The CDR3 region is CASSSGTTSTDTQYF. Written as DNA, the CDR3 is TGTGCCAGCAGCTCCGGGACAACTAGCACAGATACGCAGTATTTT.